The rows below give T cell receptor beta chains drawn from one sample of a study of T cell repertoires in cytomegalovirus infection. A single record per CDR3 protein comes from TCRdb applying MiXCR to the reads. Found here are nearly 550,000 distinct CDR3 sequences, 16% of them singletons; the top ten hold more than 20%. The material sequenced was CD8+ T cells from PBMCs. These receptors originate from a human donor in good health (CMV status not recorded). Some clones in this sample may be carry-over from other donors' samples. The CDR3 runs from the conserved cysteine through the conserved F or W. The D gene is left open where the match is weak. Where a row states a size, it is once, few, many or the class of an expanded clone; other rows omit it.

J gene: TRBJ2-7
V gene: TRBV28
clone size: many
D gene: TRBD1
CDR3 protein: CASSRGTGFSYEQYF
CDR3 DNA: TGTGCCAGCAGCCGTGGGACAGGGTTCTCCTACGAGCAGTACTTC

J gene: TRBJ1-4
V gene: TRBV5-4
clone size: many
D gene: .
CDR3 protein: CASSLGDTRGPANEKLFF
CDR3 DNA: TGTGCCAGCAGCTTGGGGGATACGCGGGGTCCGGCTAATGAAAAACTGTTTTTT

J gene: TRBJ1-4
V gene: TRBV11-2
clone size: .
D gene: .
CDR3 protein: CASSLQRTNEKLFF
CDR3 DNA: TGTGCCAGCAGCTTACAGAGAACTAATGAAAAACTGTTTTTT

J gene: TRBJ2-7
V gene: TRBV20-1
clone size: few
D gene: .
CDR3 protein: CSARDTVHGGGVGEQYF
CDR3 DNA: TGCAGTGCTAGAGATACGGTTCACGGCGGAGGGGTGGGGGAGCAGTACTTC

J gene: TRBJ2-1
V gene: TRBV27
clone size: .
D gene: TRBD2
CDR3 protein: CASSFNREGYNEQFF
CDR3 DNA: TGTGCCAGCAGTTTCAACCGGGAGGGTTACAATGAGCAGTTCTTC

J gene: TRBJ2-1
V gene: TRBV7-6
clone size: many
D gene: .
CDR3 protein: CASSYRQASNNEQFF
CDR3 DNA: TGTGCCAGCAGCTACCGACAAGCGTCCAACAATGAGCAGTTCTTC

J gene: TRBJ2-7
V gene: TRBV25-1
clone size: few
D gene: TRBD1
CDR3 protein: CASSGPRGLIYEQYF
CDR3 DNA: TGTGCCAGCAGTGGCCCCAGGGGGTTGATATACGAGCAGTACTTC

J gene: TRBJ2-7
V gene: TRBV19
clone size: .
D gene: .
CDR3 protein: CASSTAGGSYEQYF
CDR3 DNA: TGTGCCAGTAGTACGGCAGGGGGGTCCTACGAGCAGTACTTC

J gene: TRBJ2-1
V gene: TRBV5-8
clone size: once
D gene: .
CDR3 protein: CASSFFPVMRISSYNEQFF
CDR3 DNA: TGTGCCAGCAGCTTCTTCCCGGTAATGAGGATAAGCTCCTACAATGAGCAGTTCTTC

J gene: TRBJ1-2
V gene: TRBV6-1
clone size: .
D gene: .
CDR3 protein: CASSDGTAPYGYTF
CDR3 DNA: TGTGCCAGCAGTGATGGGACGGCCCCCTATGGCTACACCTTC

J gene: TRBJ2-2
V gene: TRBV12-5
clone size: many
D gene: TRBD1
CDR3 protein: CASGLPQGDTGELFF
CDR3 DNA: TGTGCTAGTGGTTTGCCACAGGGGGACACCGGGGAGCTGTTTTTT

J gene: TRBJ2-5
V gene: TRBV7-6
clone size: many
D gene: TRBD2
CDR3 protein: CASSSPPTSGLFQETQYF
CDR3 DNA: TGTGCCAGCAGCTCCCCCCCGACTAGCGGGCTATTCCAAGAGACCCAGTACTTC

J gene: TRBJ1-1
V gene: TRBV5-6
clone size: few
D gene: .
CDR3 protein: CASSLVGVVDTEAFF
CDR3 DNA: TGTGCCAGCAGCTTGGTTGGGGTCGTGGACACTGAAGCTTTCTTT

J gene: TRBJ2-5
V gene: TRBV3-1
clone size: .
D gene: .
CDR3 protein: CASSQNWAGRQETQYF
CDR3 DNA: TGTGCCAGCAGCCAAAATTGGGCAGGGCGACAAGAGACCCAGTACTTC

J gene: TRBJ2-2
V gene: TRBV2
clone size: few
D gene: .
CDR3 protein: CASSEAWQDTGELFF
CDR3 DNA: TGTGCCAGCAGTGAAGCTTGGCAGGACACCGGGGAGCTGTTTTTT

J gene: TRBJ2-7
V gene: TRBV27
clone size: many
D gene: .
CDR3 protein: CASSPNTPQIYEQYF
CDR3 DNA: TGTGCCAGCAGCCCAAATACCCCCCAAATATACGAGCAGTACTTC

J gene: TRBJ1-6
V gene: TRBV27
clone size: .
D gene: .
CDR3 protein: CASSLHVGNSPLHF
CDR3 DNA: TGTGCCAGCAGTTTACATGTCGGAAATTCACCCCTCCACTTT

J gene: TRBJ2-1
V gene: TRBV13
clone size: few
D gene: .
CDR3 protein: CASSLGWIGGIEQFF
CDR3 DNA: TGTGCCAGCAGCTTAGGGTGGATAGGGGGGATAGAGCAGTTCTTC

J gene: TRBJ1-2
V gene: TRBV29-1
clone size: .
D gene: TRBD1
CDR3 protein: CSVVPGQGAGGYTF
CDR3 DNA: TGCAGCGTTGTCCCGGGACAGGGGGCTGGTGGCTACACCTTC

J gene: TRBJ2-1
V gene: TRBV7-7
clone size: .
D gene: .
CDR3 protein: CASSDKGGRDEQFF
CDR3 DNA: TGTGCTAGCAGCGACAAGGGGGGGAGGGATGAGCAGTTCTTC

J gene: TRBJ2-3
V gene: TRBV6-5
clone size: many
D gene: TRBD2
CDR3 protein: CASSYMAGGLADTQYF
CDR3 DNA: TGTGCCAGCAGTTACATGGCGGGAGGCCTTGCAGATACGCAGTATTTT

J gene: TRBJ2-3
V gene: TRBV4-1
clone size: few
D gene: .
CDR3 protein: CASSINGGGSTDTQYF
CDR3 DNA: TGCGCCAGCAGCATTAATGGGGGCGGGAGCACAGATACGCAGTATTTT

J gene: TRBJ2-7
V gene: TRBV7-9
clone size: .
D gene: TRBD1
CDR3 protein: CASSSNYRDRGYEQYF
CDR3 DNA: TGTGCCAGCAGCTCAAATTACCGGGACAGGGGGTACGAGCAGTACTTC

J gene: TRBJ2-5
V gene: TRBV28
clone size: many
D gene: TRBD1
CDR3 protein: CASSCSLTGGETQYF
CDR3 DNA: TGTGCCAGCAGTTGTTCCTTGACAGGGGGCGAGACCCAGTACTTC

J gene: TRBJ1-4
V gene: TRBV7-8
clone size: many
D gene: TRBD1
CDR3 protein: CASSFSSGTGDEKLFF
CDR3 DNA: TGTGCCAGCAGCTTCTCCTCCGGGACAGGGGATGAAAAACTGTTTTTT

J gene: TRBJ2-3
V gene: TRBV28
clone size: few
D gene: .
CDR3 protein: CASSFRPSDTQYF
CDR3 DNA: TGTGCCAGCAGTTTCCGACCCTCAGATACGCAGTATTTT

J gene: TRBJ2-7
V gene: TRBV28
clone size: many
D gene: TRBD2
CDR3 protein: CASSSPFEGGPYEQYF
CDR3 DNA: TGTGCCAGCAGTTCCCCATTCGAGGGAGGGCCCTACGAGCAGTACTTC

J gene: TRBJ2-2
V gene: TRBV7-8
clone size: many
D gene: TRBD2
CDR3 protein: CASSLGLAGDLNTGELFF
CDR3 DNA: TGTGCCAGCAGCTTAGGACTAGCGGGAGACCTTAACACCGGGGAGCTGTTTTTT

J gene: TRBJ2-1
V gene: TRBV7-9
clone size: many
D gene: TRBD2
CDR3 protein: CASRRPRGDEQFF
CDR3 DNA: TGTGCCAGCCGCCGACCCCGGGGGGATGAGCAGTTCTTC

J gene: TRBJ1-1
V gene: TRBV7-6
clone size: many
D gene: TRBD1
CDR3 protein: CASSLEQGGGTEAFF
CDR3 DNA: TGTGCCAGCAGCTTAGAGCAGGGGGGTGGAACTGAAGCTTTCTTT

J gene: TRBJ2-7
V gene: TRBV7-9
clone size: .
D gene: .
CDR3 protein: CASSPAAGLYEQYF
CDR3 DNA: TGTGCCAGCAGCCCAGCGGCAGGCCTCTACGAGCAGTACTTC

J gene: TRBJ2-1
V gene: TRBV6-2/TRBV6-3
clone size: many
D gene: .
CDR3 protein: CASSSPIGATEWGYNEQFF
CDR3 DNA: TGTGCCAGCAGTTCCCCTATAGGGGCTACTGAATGGGGATACAATGAGCAGTTCTTC

J gene: TRBJ1-3
V gene: TRBV4-1
clone size: many
D gene: .
CDR3 protein: CASSPKGTGNTIYF
CDR3 DNA: TGCGCCAGCAGCCCAAAGGGAACTGGAAACACCATATATTTT

J gene: TRBJ1-5
V gene: TRBV14
clone size: few
D gene: .
CDR3 protein: CASSHENQPQHF
CDR3 DNA: TGTGCCAGCAGCCACGAAAATCAGCCCCAGCATTTT

J gene: TRBJ1-1
V gene: TRBV7-9
clone size: few
D gene: TRBD1
CDR3 protein: CASSWGQELPLNTEAFF
CDR3 DNA: TGTGCCAGCAGCTGGGGACAGGAATTGCCCTTGAACACTGAAGCTTTCTTT

J gene: TRBJ2-1
V gene: TRBV27
clone size: many
D gene: .
CDR3 protein: CASSLILTIPGTNEQFF
CDR3 DNA: TGTGCCAGCAGTCTGATCTTGACTATCCCGGGCACCAATGAGCAGTTCTTC

J gene: TRBJ2-5
V gene: TRBV4-1
clone size: .
D gene: TRBD2
CDR3 protein: CASSLRGWAGEGGETQYF
CDR3 DNA: TGCGCCAGCAGCCTCCGCGGGTGGGCGGGAGAAGGAGGAGAGACCCAGTACTTC

J gene: TRBJ2-7
V gene: TRBV4-2
clone size: .
D gene: .
CDR3 protein: CASSQDQPGEAYEQYF
CDR3 DNA: TGTGCCAGCAGCCAAGATCAGCCAGGGGAGGCCTACGAGCAGTACTTC

J gene: TRBJ2-1
V gene: TRBV12-3/TRBV12-4
clone size: few
D gene: TRBD2
CDR3 protein: CASSPGTSGELNNEQFF
CDR3 DNA: TGTGCCAGCAGTCCAGGGACTAGCGGGGAACTAAACAATGAGCAGTTCTTC

J gene: TRBJ2-2
V gene: TRBV9
clone size: .
D gene: .
CDR3 protein: CASSVSGFGELFF
CDR3 DNA: TGTGCCAGCAGCGTCTCGGGATTCGGGGAGCTGTTTTTT

J gene: TRBJ2-7
V gene: TRBV12-3/TRBV12-4
clone size: many
D gene: .
CDR3 protein: CASSLAQGSKSYEQYF
CDR3 DNA: TGTGCCAGCAGTTTAGCGCAGGGTTCTAAGTCCTACGAGCAGTACTTC

J gene: TRBJ2-5
V gene: TRBV7-6
clone size: many
D gene: .
CDR3 protein: CASSLDNQQETQYF
CDR3 DNA: TGTGCCAGCAGCCTGGACAACCAGCAAGAGACCCAGTACTTC

J gene: TRBJ2-2
V gene: TRBV7-3
clone size: many
D gene: .
CDR3 protein: CASSLLPAGAGELFF
CDR3 DNA: TGTGCCAGCAGCTTATTACCAGCGGGCGCCGGGGAGCTGTTTTTT

J gene: TRBJ2-2
V gene: TRBV7-8
clone size: .
D gene: .
CDR3 protein: CASSLAWVPGELFF
CDR3 DNA: TGTGCCAGCAGCTTAGCGTGGGTGCCGGGGGAGCTGTTTTTT

J gene: TRBJ1-1
V gene: TRBV12-5
clone size: many
D gene: TRBD1
CDR3 protein: CASGPPDRGRAEAFF
CDR3 DNA: TGTGCTAGTGGTCCGCCAGACAGGGGAAGGGCTGAAGCTTTCTTT

J gene: TRBJ2-1
V gene: TRBV5-4
clone size: .
D gene: .
CDR3 protein: CASSLSLGMVFF
CDR3 DNA: TGTGCCAGCAGCTTGTCCCTGGGGATGGTGTTCTTC

J gene: TRBJ1-5
V gene: TRBV12-3/TRBV12-4
clone size: many
D gene: .
CDR3 protein: CASSWDGEGNQPQHF
CDR3 DNA: TGTGCCAGCAGTTGGGACGGCGAGGGCAATCAGCCCCAGCATTTT

J gene: TRBJ1-2
V gene: TRBV27
clone size: .
D gene: TRBD1
CDR3 protein: CASSLQTGRVGGYTF
CDR3 DNA: TGTGCCAGCAGTTTGCAGACAGGGAGAGTGGGTGGCTACACCTTC

J gene: TRBJ2-2
V gene: TRBV19
clone size: .
D gene: .
CDR3 protein: CATLPPLGTNTGELFF
CDR3 DNA: TGTGCCACCCTTCCACCACTCGGCACGAACACCGGGGAGCTGTTTTTT